This T cell receptor beta chain was sequenced for a study of T-cell reconstitution after alpha-beta-depleted transplantation in children. There are many counts of this clonotype. The ends were cut back, 2 bases at V and 5 bases at J, with 13 bases in the middle. Germline CDR1 is ENHRY and CDR2 is SYGVKD. CDR3 length: 15 amino acids. Unique molecular identifiers were used to barcode this TCRbeta library. Each CDR3 protein gets one entry after TCRdb re-called the PCR reads with MiXCR. The data show around 340,000 distinct CDR3 sequences, roughly 15% seen once. Sequencing was performed on PBMCs, taken from the stem cell graft. This receptor was obtained from a human donor who donated a stem cell graft to a child with Fanconi anemia. The rearrangement uses TRBV10-3 and TRBJ2-1; D unclear. In DNA, the CDR3 is TGTGCCATCAGTGAGAATACTATCAGGAACAATGAGCAGTTCTTC. It encodes CAISENTIRNNEQFF.